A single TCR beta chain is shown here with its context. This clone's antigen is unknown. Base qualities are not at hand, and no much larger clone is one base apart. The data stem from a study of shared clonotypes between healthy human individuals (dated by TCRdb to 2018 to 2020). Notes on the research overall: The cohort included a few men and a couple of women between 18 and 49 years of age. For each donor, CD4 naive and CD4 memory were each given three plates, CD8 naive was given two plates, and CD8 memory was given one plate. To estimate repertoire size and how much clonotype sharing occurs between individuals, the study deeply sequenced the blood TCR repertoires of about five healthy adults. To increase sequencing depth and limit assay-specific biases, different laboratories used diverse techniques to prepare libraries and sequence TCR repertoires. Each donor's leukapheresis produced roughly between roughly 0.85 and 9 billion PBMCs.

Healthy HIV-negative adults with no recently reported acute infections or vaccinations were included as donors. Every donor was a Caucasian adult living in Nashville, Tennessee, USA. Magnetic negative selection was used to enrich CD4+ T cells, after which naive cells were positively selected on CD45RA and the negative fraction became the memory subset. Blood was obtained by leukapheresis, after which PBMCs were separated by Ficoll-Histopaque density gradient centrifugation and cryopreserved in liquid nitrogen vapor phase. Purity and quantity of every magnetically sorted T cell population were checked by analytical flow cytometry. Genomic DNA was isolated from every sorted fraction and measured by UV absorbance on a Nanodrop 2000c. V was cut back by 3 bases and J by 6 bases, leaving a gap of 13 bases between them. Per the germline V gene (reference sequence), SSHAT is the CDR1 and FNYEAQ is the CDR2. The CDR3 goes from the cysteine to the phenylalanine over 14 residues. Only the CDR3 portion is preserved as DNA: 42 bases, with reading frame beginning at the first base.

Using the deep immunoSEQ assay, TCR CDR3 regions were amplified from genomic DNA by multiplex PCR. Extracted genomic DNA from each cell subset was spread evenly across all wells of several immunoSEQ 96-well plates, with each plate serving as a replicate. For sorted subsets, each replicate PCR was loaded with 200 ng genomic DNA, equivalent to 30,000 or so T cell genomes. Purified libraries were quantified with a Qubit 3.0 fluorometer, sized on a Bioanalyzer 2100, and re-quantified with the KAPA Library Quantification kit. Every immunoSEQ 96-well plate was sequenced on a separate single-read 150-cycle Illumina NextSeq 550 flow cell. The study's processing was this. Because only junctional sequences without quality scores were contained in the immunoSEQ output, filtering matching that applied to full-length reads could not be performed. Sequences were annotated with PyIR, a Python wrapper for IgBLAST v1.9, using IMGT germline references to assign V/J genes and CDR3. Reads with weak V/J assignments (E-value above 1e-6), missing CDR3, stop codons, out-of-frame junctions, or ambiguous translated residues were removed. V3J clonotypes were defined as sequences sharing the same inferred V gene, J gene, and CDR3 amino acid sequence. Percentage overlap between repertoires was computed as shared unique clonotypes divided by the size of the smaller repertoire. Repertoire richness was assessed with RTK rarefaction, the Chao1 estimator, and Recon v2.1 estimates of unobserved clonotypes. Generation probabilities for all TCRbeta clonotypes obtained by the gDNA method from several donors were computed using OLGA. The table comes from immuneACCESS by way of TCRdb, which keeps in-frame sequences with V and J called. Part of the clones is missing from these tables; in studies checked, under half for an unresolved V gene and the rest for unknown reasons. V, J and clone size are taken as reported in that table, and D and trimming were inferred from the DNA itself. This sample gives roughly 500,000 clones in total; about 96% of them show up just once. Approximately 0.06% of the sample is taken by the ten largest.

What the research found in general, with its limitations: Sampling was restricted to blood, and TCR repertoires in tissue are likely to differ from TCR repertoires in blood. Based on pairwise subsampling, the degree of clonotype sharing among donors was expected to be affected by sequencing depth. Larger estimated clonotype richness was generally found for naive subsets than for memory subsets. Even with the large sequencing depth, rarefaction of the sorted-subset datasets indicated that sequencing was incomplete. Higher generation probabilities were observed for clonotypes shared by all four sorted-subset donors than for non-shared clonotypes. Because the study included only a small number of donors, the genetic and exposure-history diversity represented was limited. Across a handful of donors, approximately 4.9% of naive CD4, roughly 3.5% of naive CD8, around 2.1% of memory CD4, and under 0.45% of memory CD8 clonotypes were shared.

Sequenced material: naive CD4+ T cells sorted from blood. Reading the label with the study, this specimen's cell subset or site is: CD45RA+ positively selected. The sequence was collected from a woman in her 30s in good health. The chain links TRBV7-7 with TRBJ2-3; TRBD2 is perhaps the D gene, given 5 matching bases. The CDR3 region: CASSLHSPGDTQYF. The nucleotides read TGTGCCAGCAGCTTGCACTCCCCGGGGGATACGCAGTATTTT. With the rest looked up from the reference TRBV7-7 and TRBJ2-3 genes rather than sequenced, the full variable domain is GAGVSQSPRYKVTKRGQDVTLRCDPISSHATLYWYQQALGQGPEFLTYFNYEAQPDKSGLPSDRFSAERPEGSISTLTIQRTEQRDSAMYRCASSLHSPGDTQYFGPGTRLTVL.